This T cell receptor (beta chain) originates from a study of vaccination effects on CD4 cells after COVID-19 (dated by TCRdb to between 2021 and 2022). About the study as a whole: In the ViraFEST assay, PBMC were stimulated with viral peptide pools, and TCR sequencing was then used to find antigen-specific CD4+ T cell clonotypes based on their expansion. Participants received two doses of either the BNT162b2 or the mRNA-1273 mRNA SARS-CoV-2 vaccine. In a couple of convalescent patients, pre-vaccine samples were collected 16 days and one week ahead of the first dose, 142 and 148 days after COVID-19 diagnosis. Approximately 2 million PBMC per well were cultured in IMDM with roughly 5% human AB serum, 10 IU/ml IL-2 and gentamicin, plus 10 ug/ml peptides. SARS-CoV-2 spike-specific CD4+ TCR repertoires from before and after mRNA vaccination were compared in COVID-19 convalescent patients and in infection-naive vaccine recipients. Altogether, some ten COVID-19 convalescent patients and 4 SARS-CoV-2-naive healthy vaccine recipients made up the full study. Cultures from other donors in the study were sequenced using the Oncomine TCR Beta short-read assay on an Illumina iSeq 100. General conclusions and limits of the study: In convalescent patients, the post-vaccine spike-reactive repertoire consisted mainly of new vaccine-induced clones, largely distinct from infection-induced clones. Marked clonal contraction was observed in both infection-induced and vaccine-induced clones at late post-vaccination timepoints, consistent with waning T cell responses. The study was limited by a small number of convalescent patients, and early post-infection timepoints were lacking.

The library was obtained by the immunoSEQ multiplex PCR assay. DNA from the CD4+ T cells that had been cultured and isolated underwent TCR beta CDR3 sequencing. The authors' analysis ran thus. The analysis removed non-productive TCR sequences, trimmed reads to the CDR3 region, and retained only CDR3s that were 7 or more amino acids long. Antigen-specific clonotypes were identified with the MANAFEST web app by comparing expansion in peptide wells against reference cultures. Positive clones required FDR<0.05 expansion versus reference and all other wells, odds ratio above 5, and frequency above 0.1% in two replicate wells. A clonotype was defined as cross-reactive if the clonotype was significantly expanded both in SARS-CoV-2 spike wells and in at least one common cold coronavirus spike condition. CDR3 similarity was assessed by Levenshtein distance using the stringdist R package, and unrooted trees were constructed with ape in R 3.6.1. TCRdb mirrors the immuneACCESS table, restricted to in-frame sequences. Some clones are absent from its copies; in checked studies, under half trace to an unresolved V gene, and the reason for the others is unknown. That table supplies the V and J calls and clone size; D and trimming were determined from the DNA. The sample yields approximately 47,000 clones; 70% to 80% were counted once. Roughly 12% of the sample is held by the ten biggest clonotypes.

V lost 4 bases and J lost 5 bases; the stretch between them is 18 bases long. The CDR3 goes from the cysteine to the phenylalanine over 15 residues. The read is trimmed to its CDR3 DNA, 45 bases read in frame from base 1. CDR1 SGHRS and CDR2 YFSETQ were looked up in the germline V gene. After more than nine days of culture, CD4+ T cells were isolated with the EasySep CD4+ T cell isolation kit. PCR-confirmed SARS-CoV-2 infection had occurred in convalescent patients between March and December 2020, before the Alpha, Beta and Delta variants emerged in the United States. Half of the culture medium was replaced with fresh IL-2-containing medium on days 3 and 7. Unless noted otherwise, every peptide stimulation condition was grown in triplicate wells. Using Ficoll-Paque Plus gradient centrifugation, PBMC were separated from whole blood and then either used fresh or cryopreserved at -140C. Genomic DNA was extracted from cultured CD4+ T cells with the QIAamp micro DNA kit.

Comments on this clone: Its recognized antigen is unknown. No much larger clonotype is one base removed from it; base qualities were not supplied.

The sequencing here drew on CD4+ T cells from PBMCs cultured without peptide, taken before COVID-19 vaccination. This clonotype was sampled from a human donor who had a prior SARS-CoV-2 infection. The receptor chain draws on TRBV5-1 and TRBJ1-2; TRBD1 could be the D gene, as 6 bases match. Read as DNA, the sequence is TGCGCCAGCAGCGCGGAACAGGGTAATAGTTATGGCTACACCTTC. This sequence encodes CASSAEQGNSYGYTF.